This T cell receptor (beta chain) comes out of a study of cytomegalovirus exposure and HLA in healthy donors. Study-level results: Immune exposure data for these donors was limited to CMV serostatus. Later on, a genetic analysis was performed. It linked a missense variant in DCLRE1C with V- and J-gene trimming of TCR beta.

Both 60 Vbeta primers and 13 Jbeta primers went into the PCR. Sequencing was performed with immunoSEQ multiplex PCR; in TCRdb, only in-frame clones are kept and a portion is missing. The sample holds 120,000 to 150,000 clones; roughly 85% are singletons and the top ten take about 3.4%. V gave up 6 bases and J gave up 3 bases; unmatched junction bases: 11. Germline assignment: CDR1 KGHSH and CDR2 LQKENI. The CDR3 has 15 amino acids. About this clone: Its target is not known.

The V and J genes are TRBV18 and TRBJ2-7; 7 positions agree with TRBD1. This receptor was taken from a male donor in good health and CMV-seronegative. Sequencing was done on a sample of PBMCs. The CDR3 DNA follows: TGTGCCAGCTCTTTACGCCCGGGACAGAGCTACGAGCAGTACTTC. This codes for CASSLRPGQSYEQYF. The full variable domain, in which reference TRBV18 and TRBJ2-7 provide the parts outside the CDR3, is NAGVMQNPRHLVRRRGQEARLRCSPMKGHSHVYWYRQLPEEGLKFMVYLQKENIIDESGMPKERFSAEFPKEGPSILRIQQVVRGDSAAYFCASSLRPGQSYEQYFGPGTRLTVT.